This entry lists 30 T cell receptor beta chains sequenced from one sample in a study of T cell repertoires in cytomegalovirus infection. A single record per CDR3 protein comes from TCRdb applying MiXCR to the reads. The table records some 500,000 distinct CDR3 sequences, 25% to 35% of them present only once. No antigen is known for these receptors. Sample: cultured PBMCs, taken from culture after CMV antigen stimulation. The receptors originated from a human donor in good health (CMV status not recorded). Some clones in this sample may be carry-over from other donors' samples.

This chain uses TRBV12-3 or TRBV12-4 with TRBJ2-1; D possibly matches TRBD1 or TRBD2 (5 bases each). The V and J ends lost 2 bases and 9 bases respectively, with 8 bases between them. This CDR3 contains 12 residues. CDR3 loop: CASSLWGSEQFF. CDR3 in DNA: TGTGCCAGCAGTTTATGGGGGTCTGAGCAGTTCTTC.

The chain joins TRBV7-2 to TRBJ2-4; D is possibly TRBD2 (6 bases). This CDR3 has 15 residues. Germline CDR1 SGHTA, CDR2 FQGNSA. V shed 5 bases and J shed 6 bases, with 17 bases lying between them. The CDR3 region has the DNA TGTGCCAGCAGCACCGCGCTCGGGGGAAGAAACATTCAGTACTTC. This gives the protein CASSTALGGRNIQYF.

For the CDR3, the DNA is TGTGCCAGCAGCTTAGAAAGCCTGTTGACAGCGGTTATCACCTTC. This codes for CASSLESLLTAVITF. The gene calls are TRBV7-2 and TRBJ1-2, with D maybe TRBD1 (5 bases). This CDR3 is built from 15 residues. Germline CDR1 reads SGHTA; CDR2 reads FQGNSA. V was cut by 1 base and J by 13 bases, with 22 bases left in between. The full variable domain, in which reference TRBV7-2 and TRBJ1-2 provide the parts outside the CDR3, is GAGVSQSPSNKVTEKGKDVELRCDPISGHTALYWYRQSLGQGLEFLIYFQGNSAPDKSGLPSDRFSAERTGGSVSTLTIQRTQQEDSAVYLCASSLESLLTAVITFGSGTRLTVV.

The chain combines TRBV6-2 or TRBV6-3 with TRBJ2-7; 12 positions match TRBD2. The CDR3 is made up of 19 amino acids. After removal of 7 bases from V and 0 bases from J, the junction contained 16 bases not matched to a gene. Germline loops: CDR1 MNHEY, CDR2 SVGEGT. The CDR3 nucleotides are TGTGCCAGCACCACGGATGGACTAGCGGGGCCTGCAAGCTCCTACGAGCAGTACGTC. Its protein product is CASTTDGLAGPASSYEQYV.

Only a few counts were recorded for this clonotype. J is TRBJ2-2 and V is TRBV6-1, with D tentatively TRBD1 or TRBD2 (5 bases each). V lost 5 bases to trimming and J lost 5 bases, with 21 bases between them. The CDR3 length is 17 residues. Germline assignment: CDR1 MNHNS and CDR2 SASEGT. This CDR3 reads CASSTNTGTISTGELFF. CDR3 sequence (DNA): TGTGCCAGCAGTACTAATACCGGGACCATCTCGACCGGGGAGCTGTTTTTT.

The V and J genes are TRBV6-1 and TRBJ2-7; tentatively, D is TRBD2 (6 bases). This CDR3 has 13 residues. V lost 3 bases, J lost 7 bases, and 13 bases lay in between. Looked up from germline, CDR1 is MNHNS and CDR2 is SASEGT. The CDR3 DNA sequence: TGTGCCAGCAGTGATGGGACTTCGTTGGAGCAGTACTTC. Its translation is CASSDGTSLEQYF.

V and J are TRBV7-3 and TRBJ2-1; 9 bases match TRBD1. Germline V CDR1 and CDR2: SGHTA, FQGTGA. The CDR3 covers 17 residues. Trimming cost V 5 bases and J 9 bases; bases outside gene matches: 17. The CDR3 loop is CASSRTSGTGRSSEQFF. CDR3 coding DNA: TGTGCCAGCAGCCGAACCTCCGGGACAGGGCGATCAAGTGAGCAGTTCTTC. Using reference TRBV7-3 and TRBJ2-1 for the parts outside the CDR3, the full variable domain is GAGVSQTPSNKVTEKGKYVELRCDPISGHTALYWYRQSLGQGPEFLIYFQGTGAADDSGLPNDRFFAVRPEGSVSTLKIQRTERGDSAVYLCASSRTSGTGRSSEQFFGPGTRLTVL.

Relative to its sample, this clonotype is medium-sized. The chain couples TRBV27 to TRBJ1-1; the D is unclear. V lost 4 bases and J 7 bases, leaving 13 bases between the germline ends. CDR3 size: 13 residues. Germline V gene data show CDR1 as MNHEY and CDR2 as SMNVEV (reference sequence). CDR3 nucleotides: TGTGCCAGCAGTTCCTGGGGTGGACTTGAAGCTTTCTTT. As protein: CASSSWGGLEAFF.

The chain carries TRBV18 and TRBJ2-7; 7 bases map to TRBD1. V gave up 1 base and J gave up 0 bases; unmatched junction bases: 3. CDR1 and CDR2 from the germline V gene are KGHSH and LQKENI. The CDR3 covers 15 residues. The CDR3 is CASSPRGQSSYEQYF. DNA for the CDR3: TGTGCCAGCTCACCACGGGGACAGTCCTCCTACGAGCAGTACTTC.

This clonotype was recorded many times. This sequence joins TRBV3-1 and TRBJ2-3, with D perhaps TRBD1 or TRBD2 (5 bases each). This CDR3 spans 17 amino acids. Trimming removed 0 bases at V and 4 bases at J, with 17 bases between. Germline V gene lookup returns CDR1 LGHDT and CDR2 YNNKEL (reference sequence). The CDR3 here is CASSQDTPTRGADTQYF. In DNA form, the CDR3 reads TGTGCCAGCAGCCAAGATACGCCAACCAGAGGGGCAGATACGCAGTATTTT.

The table lists this clonotype with many counts. The chain uses TRBV7-2 and TRBJ1-1, with D perhaps TRBD1 (5 bases). Germline V lookup: CDR1 SGHTA, CDR2 FQGNSA. The V and J ends lost 6 bases and 1 base respectively, with 12 bases between them. This CDR3 region has 14 residues. In DNA, the CDR3 is TGTGCCAGCAGACGAACTCAGGGGAACACTGAAGCTTTCTTT. It specifies CASRRTQGNTEAFF.

This chain connects TRBV7-8 to TRBJ2-7; 8 positions agree with TRBD1. The CDR3 consists of 13 residues. V lost 5 bases to trimming and J lost 5 bases; unmatched junction nucleotides: 5. CDR1 is SGHVS, CDR2 FQNEAQ, per germline. DNA of the CDR3: TGTGCCAGCAGCCGGGACAGGACAGACGAGCAGTACTTC. It encodes CASSRDRTDEQYF.

This chain connects TRBV6-1 to TRBJ2-7; the D gene is possibly TRBD2 (5 bases). The CDR3 covers 15 residues. CDR1 and CDR2 from the germline V gene are MNHNS and SASEGT. V was cut by 3 bases and J by 1 base, with 13 bases left in between. The CDR3 loop reads CASSDRLGRSYEQYF. CDR3 bases: TGTGCCAGCAGTGATCGTTTGGGGAGATCCTACGAGCAGTACTTC.

The chain uses TRBV3-1 and TRBJ2-2; 9 positions agree with TRBD2. Germline assignment: CDR1 LGHDT and CDR2 YNNKEL (reference sequence). There are 17 residues in the CDR3. The J segment lost 3 bases and the V segment lost 1 base, leaving 6 bases of the junction unmatched. CDR3 nucleotide sequence: TGTGCCAGCAGCCAAGTGGGCGGGAGGGCTCACACCGGGGAGCTGTTTTTT. Its protein is CASSQVGGRAHTGELFF.

In DNA, the CDR3 is TGTGCCAGCAGTTACGATATCAGGGGGCAACGGGGCTACGAGCAGTACGTC. It codes for CASSYDIRGQRGYEQYV. The chain is built from TRBV6-2 or TRBV6-3 and TRBJ2-7; the match to TRBD1 covers 8 bases. In germline, CDR1 is MNHEY, CDR2 SVGEGT. The trim removed 2 bases at V and 3 bases at J, leaving 12 bases unmatched. The CDR3 has 17 amino acids.

The CDR3 is CASSLTGLRGTEAFF. The CDR3 nucleotides read TGTGCCAGCAGTTTAACAGGGTTAAGAGGCACTGAAGCTTTCTTT. The genes are TRBV27 and TRBJ1-1; possible D gene TRBD1, 6 bases. Germline assignment: CDR1 MNHEY and CDR2 SMNVEV (reference sequence). CDR3 size: 15 residues. The V end lost 2 bases, the J end lost 4 bases, and 14 bases lay between the germline ends.

The V gene is TRBV7-2, the J gene TRBJ1-2; D is unclear. Germline CDR1 is SGHTA and CDR2 is FQGNSA. Between the trimmed V and J ends, which lost 5 bases and 6 bases, there was a span of 16 bases. This CDR3 region has 14 residues. In DNA, the CDR3 is TGTGCCAGCAGCCGACCCTGGCGGTGGGATGGCTACACCTTC. It is translated as CASSRPWRWDGYTF.

CDR3 nucleotide sequence: TGTGCCAGCAGTTGGCATGTCCAATCGTATGGCTACACCTTC. Encoded protein: CASSWHVQSYGYTF. This sequence joins TRBV12-3 or TRBV12-4 and TRBJ1-2; D not resolved. There are 14 residues in the CDR3. Trimming removed 4 bases at V and 5 bases at J, with 14 bases between.

The rearrangement joins TRBV20-1 to TRBJ2-5; the match to TRBD2 covers 8 bases. Germline CDR1 and CDR2: DFQATT and SNEGSKA (reference sequence). V was pared by 0 bases and J by 4 bases, with 7 bases of the junction left unmatched. The CDR3 spans 15 residues. The CDR3 nucleotides read TGCAGTGCTAGAGAGCCTAGCGGGTTCTCAGAGACCCAGTACTTC. This sequence encodes CSAREPSGFSETQYF.

Regarding this clonotype: In this CDR3 the conserved last residue, phenylalanine or tryptophan, is missing, so a read error is likely. It is unclear where the CDR3 begins or ends on the DNA, so no DNA is shown, and the CDR3 is as TCRdb lists it. The V gene is TRBV4-3, the J gene TRBJ2-3; TRBD1 is the table's D call and was not checked against the DNA. A total of 10 residues make up the CDR3, ends included. The germline V gene has CDR1 LGHNA and CDR2 YSLEER. This CDR3 is CASSQDSPGV.

The rearrangement links TRBV19 to TRBJ2-2; weak D call: TRBD2 (6 bases). This CDR3 comprises 14 residues. From germline, CDR1 is LNHDA and CDR2 SQIVND (reference sequence). V lost 6 bases and J 4 bases, leaving 12 bases between the germline ends. The CDR3: CASRVAGSTGELFF. CDR3 coding DNA: TGTGCCAGTAGAGTCGCGGGATCCACCGGGGAGCTGTTTTTT.

This clonotype was seen just once. V usage is TRBV2 and J usage is TRBJ1-1, with D hard to call. Between the trimmed V and J ends, which lost 6 bases and 0 bases, there was a span of 14 bases. There are 15 residues in the CDR3. Germline lookup yields CDR1 SNHLY and CDR2 FYNNEI. CDR3 nucleotides: TGTGCCAGCAGGGGAACAGTGAATATGAACACTGAAGCTTTCTTT. Protein product: CASRGTVNMNTEAFF.

The CDR3 is CSARGLAGGVNEQFF. The CDR3 nucleotides are TGCAGTGCTAGAGGACTAGCGGGAGGGGTGAATGAGCAGTTCTTC. The V gene is TRBV20-1, the J gene TRBJ2-1; the match to TRBD2 covers 14 bases. The CDR3 is made up of 15 amino acids. In germline, CDR1 is DFQATT, CDR2 SNEGSKA (reference sequence). Unmatched junction bases numbered 3, after V lost 1 base and J lost 7 bases.

The chain has TRBV12-3 or TRBV12-4 and TRBJ1-1, with D perhaps matching TRBD1 (6 bases). V was shortened by 3 bases and J by 6 bases, with 11 bases between the two germline ends. The CDR3 is made up of 13 amino acids. CDR3 loop: CASSFGQFAEAFF. The CDR3 nucleotides are TGTGCCAGCAGTTTTGGACAGTTCGCTGAAGCTTTCTTT.

This sequence joins TRBV6-2 or TRBV6-3 and TRBJ1-5; D is uncertain. V dropped 5 bases and J dropped 6 bases, with 8 bases sitting between them. The CDR3 is 12 residues long. Germline lookup yields CDR1 MNHEY and CDR2 SVGEGT. In DNA, the CDR3 is TGTGCCAGCAGTGTGGGTATTCAGCCCCAGCATTTT. As protein: CASSVGIQPQHF.

The chain carries TRBV29-1 and TRBJ2-6; 11 nucleotides align to TRBD1. The germline gives CDR1 SQVTM, CDR2 ANQGSEA. The CDR3 runs 18 residues. The J segment lost 1 base and the V segment lost 4 bases, leaving 9 bases of the junction unmatched. For the CDR3, the DNA is TGCAGCGTTGTGATAAGCGGACAGGGGGCTTCTGGGGCCAACGTCCTGACTTTC. The encoded protein is CSVVISGQGASGANVLTF.

This clonotype was recorded a few times. The chain uses TRBV11-2 and TRBJ1-2; D is uncertain. This CDR3 has 14 amino acids. Between the trimmed V and J ends, which lost 5 bases and 0 bases, there was a span of 10 bases. Germline V gene sequence: CDR1 SGHAT, CDR2 FQNNGV. The CDR3 coding sequence is TGTGCCAGCAGCACAAGTGGCTCTAACTATGGCTACACCTTC. It yields the protein CASSTSGSNYGYTF.

Ten or more counts support this clonotype. The rearrangement uses TRBV11-2 and TRBJ2-3; 10 bases match TRBD2. V gave up 2 bases and J gave up 4 bases; unmatched junction bases: 15. The CDR3 consists of 19 residues. CDR1 is SGHAT, CDR2 FQNNGV, per germline. CDR3 DNA: TGTGCCAGCAGCTTAAATTTCGGATGGAGCGGGAGGGCCCCAGATACGCAGTATTTT. This encodes CASSLNFGWSGRAPDTQYF.

This chain uses TRBV5-6 with TRBJ1-3; D is uncertain. The CDR3 covers 15 residues. Germline V CDR1 and CDR2: SGHDT, YYEEEE. Trimming left V 0 bases short and J 3 bases short, with 10 bases between. The CDR3 is CASSLGTPIGNTIYF. The CDR3 DNA sequence: TGTGCCAGCAGCTTGGGGACCCCAATTGGAAACACCATATATTTT.

J is TRBJ1-1 and V is TRBV19; TRBD1 is a possible D gene (5 bases). This CDR3 comprises 14 residues. From germline, CDR1 is LNHDA and CDR2 SQIVND (reference sequence). V was clipped by 6 bases and J by 3 bases, with 14 bases between them. The CDR3 sequence is CASRPGTRDTEAFF. The CDR3 DNA reads TGTGCCAGTAGGCCGGGGACCCGGGACACTGAAGCTTTCTTT.